A selection of T cell receptor beta chains follows, all from one sample in a study of blood T cell repertoires in COVID-19. Libraries were prepared by immunoSEQ multiplex PCR; TCRdb keeps only in-frame clonotypes and omits some of them. The table records 250,000 to 350,000 clones, approximately 90% of them present only once. The specimen was PBMCs or T cells enriched from blood (not recorded which). The receptor source for this set is a woman in her fifties or sixties in a cohort exposed to, infected with or recovered from COVID-19 (not recorded which). The CDR3 runs from the conserved cysteine through the conserved F or W. The D gene is left open where the match is weak. Expanded clones get a size class; other rows say once, few or many, or leave the size out.

>TRBJ1-3|14|TRBV20-1|.|.
CSASADSSGNTIYF
TGCAGTGCTAGTGCCGATAGCTCTGGAAACACCATATATTTT
>TRBJ2-3|18|TRBV7-3|.|.
CASSLTPRGGSSTDTQYF
TGTGCCAGCAGCTTAACCCCACGCGGAGGGAGTAGCACAGATACGCAGTATTTT
>TRBJ2-7|15|TRBV27|.|TRBD1
CATLPWTGASYEQYF
TGTGCCACCCTCCCTTGGACAGGGGCGTCCTACGAGCAGTACTTC
>TRBJ1-6|13|TRBV10-1|.|.
CASSGQINSPLHF
TGCGCCAGCAGTGGACAGATTAATTCACCCCTCCACTTT
>TRBJ2-2|13|TRBV18|.|.
CASSLSGTGELFF
TGTGCCAGCTCCCTTAGCGGAACCGGGGAGCTGTTTTTT
>TRBJ2-7|14|TRBV7-9|.|.
CASSSTGYSYEQYF
TGTGCCAGCAGCTCGACAGGCTATTCCTACGAGCAGTACTTC
>TRBJ1-4|14|TRBV5-1|.|.
CASSLSSSNEKLFF
TGCGCCAGCAGCTTGAGTTCCAGTAATGAAAAACTGTTTTTT
>TRBJ2-2|17|TRBV7-8|few|TRBD2
CASSRDRTSGKAGELFF
TGTGCCAGCAGCCGAGACAGGACTAGCGGGAAGGCCGGGGAGCTGTTTTTT
>TRBJ2-7|15|TRBV6-5|once|TRBD2
CASSLLAGGTYEQYF
TGTGCCAGCAGCCTTCTAGCGGGAGGGACCTACGAGCAGTACTTC
>TRBJ1-1|15|TRBV28|.|TRBD1
CASSFRDRANTEAFF
TGTGCCAGCAGTTTTCGGGACAGGGCTAACACTGAAGCTTTCTTT
>TRBJ1-5|14|TRBV28|.|.
CAGLGSEEGQPQHF
TGTGCGGGGCTGGGGAGTGAGGAGGGTCAGCCCCAGCATTTT
>TRBJ2-7|14|TRBV2|.|TRBD2
CASSTGSGRVEQYF
TGTGCCAGCAGTACTGGCAGCGGGAGGGTTGAGCAGTACTTC
>TRBJ2-2|16|TRBV28|.|.
CASSKGTGARTGELFF
TGTGCCAGCAGTAAAGGGACGGGAGCGCGCACCGGGGAGCTGTTTTTT
>TRBJ2-1|14|TRBV6-5|.|TRBD1
CASRSRDRYNEQFF
TGTGCCAGCAGGAGTAGGGACAGATACAATGAGCAGTTCTTC
>TRBJ2-7|16|TRBV27|once|TRBD2
CASSYSGTSGGYEQYF
TGTGCCAGCAGTTACTCCGGGACTAGCGGGGGATACGAGCAGTACTTC
>TRBJ1-5|15|TRBV24-1|.|TRBD1
CATSSGTGQREPQHF
TGTGCCACCAGTTCCGGGACAGGGCAAAGGGAGCCCCAGCATTTT
>TRBJ2-2|17|TRBV7-2|.|TRBD2
CASSLESGGSYTGELFF
TGTGCCAGCAGCTTAGAGAGCGGCGGGAGTTACACCGGGGAGCTGTTTTTT
>TRBJ1-6|15|TRBV6-2/TRBV6-3|.|TRBD1
CASSRSDRADSPLHF
TGTGCCAGCAGTCGGTCGGACAGGGCCGATTCACCCCTCCACTTT
>TRBJ2-7|16|TRBV9|.|TRBD2
CASSNTGLAGHYEQYF
TGTGCCAGCAGCAACACGGGACTAGCGGGACACTACGAGCAGTACTTC
>TRBJ1-1|18|TRBV21-1|.|.
CASSKDEKLGPENTEAFF
TGTGCCAGCAGCAAAGATGAAAAGTTGGGGCCGGAGAACACTGAAGCTTTCTTT
>TRBJ2-5|14|TRBV9|.|TRBD2
CASSVASGVETQYF
TGTGCCAGCAGCGTAGCTAGCGGTGTAGAGACCCAGTACTTC
>TRBJ1-5|15|TRBV2|.|TRBD1
CASRLGQGVNQPQHF
TGTGCCAGCAGGTTGGGACAGGGGGTCAATCAGCCCCAGCATTTT
>TRBJ2-7|15|TRBV6-2/TRBV6-3|.|.
CASSYRGSSSYEQYF
TGTGCCAGCAGTTACCGAGGATCCTCCTCCTACGAGCAGTACTTC
>TRBJ1-2|15|TRBV6-5|.|.
CASSYSAGDGYGYTF
TGTGCCAGCAGTTACTCAGCAGGGGATGGTTATGGCTACACCTTC
>TRBJ2-1|15|TRBV6-6|.|.
CASSATQEGHHEQFF
TGTGCCAGCAGTGCTACTCAGGAGGGGCATCATGAGCAGTTCTTC
>TRBJ2-5|15|TRBV7-2|few|TRBD1
CASRWGQGVQETQYF
TGTGCCAGCAGATGGGGACAGGGAGTACAAGAGACCCAGTACTTC
>TRBJ1-1|16|TRBV4-3|.|.
CASSQDEAGGGTEAFF
TGCGCCAGCAGCCAAGATGAGGCTGGGGGGGGCACTGAAGCTTTCTTT
>TRBJ1-1|16|TRBV27|.|TRBD1
CASSLYPGTGITEAFF
TGTGCCAGCAGTTTATACCCCGGGACAGGGATCACTGAAGCTTTCTTT
>TRBJ2-3|18|TRBV4-1|.|.
CASSQDSASLRLTDTQYF
TGCGCCAGCAGCCAAGATTCGGCTAGCCTAAGATTAACAGATACGCAGTATTTT
>TRBJ2-3|15|TRBV15|.|.
CATSRVSSYTDTQYF
TGTGCCACCAGCAGAGTTTCGAGCTACACAGATACGCAGTATTTT
>TRBJ2-1|17|TRBV4-2|few|TRBD2
CASSQALAGVTGFRQFF
TGTGCCAGCAGCCAAGCCCTAGCGGGAGTTACGGGTTTTCGGCAGTTCTTC
>TRBJ2-1|14|TRBV10-1|.|TRBD2
CATSLSGASDEQFF
TGCGCCACCTCCCTTAGCGGGGCCAGCGATGAGCAGTTCTTC
>TRBJ1-1|14|TRBV19|.|TRBD1
CASIQGGSNTEAFF
TGTGCCAGTATCCAAGGGGGCTCGAACACTGAAGCTTTCTTT